The 17 T cell receptor beta chains in this list originate from one sample, sequenced in a study of cytomegalovirus exposure and HLA in healthy donors. PCR was performed using 60 Vbeta and 13 Jbeta primers. This table comes from immunoSEQ multiplex PCR, and its TCRdb copy is limited to in-frame clones, with some not included. Among around 150,000 clones listed, more than 70% were seen once. The sample consisted of PBMCs. Receptors were obtained from a man aged 35-49 years in good health and CMV-seronegative.

The CDR3 nucleotides are TGTGCCAGCAGCTTAGCGGGACAGGGTGATGAAAAACTGTTTTTT. Translating gives CASSLAGQGDEKLFF. The rearrangement links TRBV7-2 to TRBJ1-4, with 9 bases lining up with TRBD1. From germline, CDR1 is SGHTA and CDR2 FQGNSA. J gave up 6 bases and V 0 bases, and 2 bases lay outside the gene matches. CDR3 length: 15 amino acids.

The DNA of the CDR3 is TGTGCCAGCAGGGTCGGACTAAGCTCCTACAATGAGCAGTTCTTC. Translating gives CASRVGLSSYNEQFF. J is TRBJ2-1 and V is TRBV6-5, with D perhaps TRBD2 (6 bases). Trimming took 6 bases from V and 0 from J, leaving 12 bases between them. CDR3 size: 15 residues. CDR1 is MNHEY, CDR2 SVGAGI, per germline.

This clone was counted a few times. The chain combines TRBV5-1 with TRBJ1-5; perhaps TRBD1 as D (5 bases). The V gene lost 0 bases and the J gene lost 3 bases, with 10 bases spanning the gap. The CDR3 contains 15 residues. Germline V lookup: CDR1 SGHRS, CDR2 YFSETQ. The CDR3 is CASSLDAGNNQPQHF. Written as DNA, the CDR3 is TGCGCCAGCAGCTTGGATGCAGGGAACAATCAGCCCCAGCATTTT.

This chain links TRBV6-5 with TRBJ2-5; TRBD1 agrees at 7 bases. The germline V gene encodes CDR1 MNHEY and CDR2 SVGAGI. The CDR3 is made up of 15 amino acids. The V segment lost 2 bases and the J segment 5 bases; nucleotides outside the gene matches: 8. DNA of the CDR3: TGTGCCAGCAGTTACCAAGGACAGGCTTGGGAGACCCAGTACTTC. Translating gives CASSYQGQAWETQYF.

The CDR3 sequence: CASRDRSSYEQYF. Here the CDR3 DNA reads TGTGCCAGCAGGGACAGGAGCTCCTACGAGCAGTACTTC. The chain carries TRBV25-1 and TRBJ2-7; 7 bases are shared with TRBD1. Germline loops: CDR1 MGHDK, CDR2 SYGVNS. This CDR3 is built from 13 residues. The trim removed 6 bases at V and 0 bases at J, leaving 2 bases unmatched.

This clone has just a few counts. This chain links TRBV6-5 with TRBJ2-1; possible D gene TRBD1, 7 bases. Trimming removed 2 bases at V and 8 bases at J, with 13 bases between. In germline, CDR1 is MNHEY, CDR2 SVGAGI. The CDR3 is 14 amino acids. The CDR3 sequence: CASSYRGRDDEQFF. The CDR3, as DNA: TGTGCCAGCAGTTACAGGGGGCGGGATGATGAGCAGTTCTTC.

V is TRBV4-3 and J is TRBJ1-2; 7 bases agree with TRBD1. CDR3 length: 15 residues. Germline CDR1 LGHNA, CDR2 YSLEER. Trimming at V came to 0 bases and at J to 4 bases, leaving 5 bases not matched to a gene. CDR3 nucleotides: TGCGCCAGCAGCCAAGATGTCCAGGGGGGCTATGGCTACACCTTC. Its protein is CASSQDVQGGYGYTF.

CDR3 residues: CSGTRETQYF. CDR3 DNA sequence: TGCAGTGGGACACGGGAGACCCAGTACTTC. The chain joins TRBV20-1 to TRBJ2-5, with D possibly being TRBD1 (5 bases). V was trimmed by 7 bases and J by 5 bases, leaving 8 bases between them. Per the germline V gene, CDR1 is DFQATT and CDR2 is SNEGSKA (reference sequence). This CDR3 is built from 10 residues.

This rearrangement joins TRBV10-3 to TRBJ2-2; no clear D gene. The CDR3 covers 13 residues. The V and J ends lost 8 bases and 5 bases respectively, with 12 bases between them. Germline CDR1 is ENHRY and CDR2 is SYGVKD. CDR3 region: CAIVVAGTGELFF. The CDR3 DNA sequence: TGTGCCATCGTCGTGGCCGGGACCGGGGAGCTGTTTTTT.

The chain carries TRBV7-2 and TRBJ1-1, with D possibly matching TRBD1 (6 bases). The CDR3 runs 15 residues. Per the germline V gene, CDR1 is SGHTA and CDR2 is FQGNSA. V was trimmed by 1 base and J by 4 bases, leaving 13 bases between them. CDR3 protein: CASSLGRGRGTEAFF. DNA of the CDR3: TGTGCCAGCAGCTTAGGCAGGGGAAGGGGCACTGAAGCTTTCTTT.

This rearrangement joins TRBV7-2 to TRBJ2-7, with D possibly being TRBD1 (6 bases). The CDR3 loop spans 14 amino acids. The germline CDR1 and CDR2 sequences are SGHTA and FQGNSA. The V end lost 3 bases, the J end lost 2 bases, and 11 bases lay between the germline ends. The CDR3 spells CASSFGTTTYEQYF. The CDR3, as DNA: TGTGCCAGCAGCTTTGGGACAACCACCTACGAGCAGTACTTC.

This clone occurred once. The chain uses TRBV29-1 and TRBJ1-5; TRBD1 aligns across 8 bases. This CDR3 has 15 amino acids. The junction had 9 bases not matched to a gene; V was cut back by 4 bases and J by 4 bases. CDR1 is SQVTM, CDR2 ANQGSEA, per germline. The CDR3 sequence is CSVGSGTGANQPQHF. The CDR3 bases are TGCAGCGTTGGGTCTGGGACAGGAGCTAATCAGCCCCAGCATTTT.

This rearrangement joins TRBV9 to TRBJ2-1, with TRBD2 matching 8 bases. V lost 4 bases, J lost 3 bases, and 9 bases stayed unmatched. The CDR3 runs to 16 residues. Germline V gene data show CDR1 as SGDLS and CDR2 as YYNGEE. The CDR3 DNA follows: TGTGCCAGCAGCTCCCGGGAGGGAGGCTACTACAATGAGCAGTTCTTC. Translated, it gives CASSSREGGYYNEQFF.

The chain is built from TRBV9 and TRBJ1-1; maybe TRBD1 (5 bases). Trimming left V 3 bases short and J 0 bases short, with 15 bases between. Per the germline V gene, CDR1 is SGDLS and CDR2 is YYNGEE. The CDR3 sequence is 16 residues long. The CDR3 bases are TGTGCCAGCAGCGAGACTTCCGACAGTCTGAACACTGAAGCTTTCTTT. Translated: CASSETSDSLNTEAFF.

The chain recombines TRBV5-1 with TRBJ2-1; possibly TRBD2 for D (6 bases). CDR3 length: 14 residues. Deletions cut 4 bases from V and 7 bases from J, with 15 bases between. The germline V gene has CDR1 SGHRS and CDR2 YFSETQ. CDR3 sequence: CASSPPGRLNEQFF. Written as DNA, the CDR3 is TGCGCCAGCAGCCCCCCCGGGAGACTTAATGAGCAGTTCTTC. Full variable domain (remainder filled in from reference TRBV5-1 and TRBJ2-1): KAGVTQTPRYLIKTRGQQVTLSCSPISGHRSVSWYQQTPGQGLQFLFEYFSETQRNKGNFPGRFSGRQFSNSRSEMNVSTLELGDSALYLCASSPPGRLNEQFFGPGTRLTVL.

The CDR3 DNA sequence: TGCGCCAGCAGGCCCGGGATTGACGGGAGCTCCTACAATGAGCAGTTCTTC. It codes for CASRPGIDGSSYNEQFF. V usage is TRBV5-1 and J usage is TRBJ2-1; possible D gene TRBD2, 6 bases. The V end lost 5 bases, the J end lost 0 bases, and 18 bases lay between the germline ends. The CDR3 runs 17 residues. Per the germline V gene, CDR1 is SGHRS and CDR2 is YFSETQ.

The V and J genes are TRBV4-3 and TRBJ1-1, with D tentatively TRBD1 (5 bases). V was pared by 0 bases and J by 1 base, with 18 bases between. There are 18 residues in the CDR3. Germline CDR1 and CDR2: LGHNA and YSLEER. CDR3: CASSQDLVRGSSNTEAFF. CDR3 DNA: TGCGCCAGCAGCCAAGATTTGGTCCGGGGGAGTTCGAACACTGAAGCTTTCTTT.